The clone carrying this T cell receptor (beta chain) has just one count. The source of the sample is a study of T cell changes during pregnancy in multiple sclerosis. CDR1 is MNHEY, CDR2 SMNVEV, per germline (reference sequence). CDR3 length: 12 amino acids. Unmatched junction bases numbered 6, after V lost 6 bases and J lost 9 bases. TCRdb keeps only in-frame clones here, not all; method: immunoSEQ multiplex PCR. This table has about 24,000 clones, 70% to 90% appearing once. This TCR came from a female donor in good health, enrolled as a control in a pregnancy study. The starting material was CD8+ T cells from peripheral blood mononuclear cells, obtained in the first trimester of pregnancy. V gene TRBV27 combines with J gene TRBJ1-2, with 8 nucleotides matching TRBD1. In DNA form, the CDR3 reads TGTGCCAGCAGAGGACAGGGCTGGAGCTACACCTTC. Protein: CASRGQGWSYTF.